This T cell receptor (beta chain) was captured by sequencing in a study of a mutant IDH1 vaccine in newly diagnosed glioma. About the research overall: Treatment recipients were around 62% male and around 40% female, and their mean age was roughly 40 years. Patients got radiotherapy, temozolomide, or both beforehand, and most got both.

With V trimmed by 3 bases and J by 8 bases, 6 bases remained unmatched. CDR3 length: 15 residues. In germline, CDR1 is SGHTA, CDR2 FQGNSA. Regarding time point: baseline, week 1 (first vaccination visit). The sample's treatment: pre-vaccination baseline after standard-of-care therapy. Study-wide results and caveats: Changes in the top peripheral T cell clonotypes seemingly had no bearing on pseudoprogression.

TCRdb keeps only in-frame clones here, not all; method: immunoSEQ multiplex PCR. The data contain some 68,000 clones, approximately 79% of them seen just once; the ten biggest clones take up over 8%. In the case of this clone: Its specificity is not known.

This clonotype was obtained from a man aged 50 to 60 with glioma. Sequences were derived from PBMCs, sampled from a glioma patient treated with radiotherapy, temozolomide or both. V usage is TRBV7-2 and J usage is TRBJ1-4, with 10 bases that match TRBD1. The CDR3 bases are TGTGCCAGCAGCTTCCGACAGGGGGCTGACGAAAAACTGTTTTTT. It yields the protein CASSFRQGADEKLFF.